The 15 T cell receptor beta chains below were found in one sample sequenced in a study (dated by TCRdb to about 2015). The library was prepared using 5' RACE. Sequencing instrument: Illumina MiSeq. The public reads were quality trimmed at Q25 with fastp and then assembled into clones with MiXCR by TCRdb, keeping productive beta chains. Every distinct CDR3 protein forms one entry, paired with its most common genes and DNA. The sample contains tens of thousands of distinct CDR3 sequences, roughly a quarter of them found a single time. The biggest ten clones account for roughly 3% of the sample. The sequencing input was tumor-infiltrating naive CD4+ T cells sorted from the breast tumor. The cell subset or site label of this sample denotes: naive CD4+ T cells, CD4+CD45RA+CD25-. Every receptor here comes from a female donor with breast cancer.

The CDR3 DNA follows: TGTGCCAGCTCACCACCGGGGCAGGCGGCCTACGAGCAGTACTTC. Its protein is CASSPPGQAAYEQYF. The chain joins TRBV18 to TRBJ2-7; D is perhaps TRBD1 (5 bases). Trimming cost V 0 bases and J 2 bases, with 11 bases left between them. The CDR3 spans 15 residues. Per germline, CDR1 KGHSH and CDR2 LQKENI.

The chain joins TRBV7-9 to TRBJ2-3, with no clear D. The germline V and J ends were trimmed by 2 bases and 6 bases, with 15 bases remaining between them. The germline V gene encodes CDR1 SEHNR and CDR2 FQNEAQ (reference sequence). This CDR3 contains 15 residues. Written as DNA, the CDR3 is TGTGCCAGCAGCTTATCGCAACCGACCGGGGATACGCAGTATTTT. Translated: CASSLSQPTGDTQYF.

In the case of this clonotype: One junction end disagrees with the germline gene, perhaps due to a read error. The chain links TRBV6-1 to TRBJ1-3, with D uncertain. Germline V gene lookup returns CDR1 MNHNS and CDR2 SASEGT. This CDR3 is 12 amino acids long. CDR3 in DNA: TGTGCCAGCAGTGCCCTCGGAACCACCATATATTTT. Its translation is CASSALGTTIYF.

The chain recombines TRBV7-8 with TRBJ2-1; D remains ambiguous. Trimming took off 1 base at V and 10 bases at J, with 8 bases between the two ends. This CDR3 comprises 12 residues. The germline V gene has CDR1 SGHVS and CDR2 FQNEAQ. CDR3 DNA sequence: TGTGCCAGCAGCTTAGAGCGAGGCGAGCAGTTCTTC. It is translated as CASSLERGEQFF. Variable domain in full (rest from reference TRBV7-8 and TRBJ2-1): GAGVSQSPRYKVAKRGQDVALRCDPISGHVSLFWYQQALGQGPEFLTYFQNEAQLDKSGLPSDRFFAERPEGSVSTLKIQRTQQEDSAVYLCASSLERGEQFFGPGTRLTVL.

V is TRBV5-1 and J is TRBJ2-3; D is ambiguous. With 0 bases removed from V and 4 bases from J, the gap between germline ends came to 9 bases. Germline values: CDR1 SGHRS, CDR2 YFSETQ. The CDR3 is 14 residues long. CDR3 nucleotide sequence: TGCGCCAGCAGCTTGGAGGCAGTCTCAGATACGCAGTATTTT. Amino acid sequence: CASSLEAVSDTQYF.

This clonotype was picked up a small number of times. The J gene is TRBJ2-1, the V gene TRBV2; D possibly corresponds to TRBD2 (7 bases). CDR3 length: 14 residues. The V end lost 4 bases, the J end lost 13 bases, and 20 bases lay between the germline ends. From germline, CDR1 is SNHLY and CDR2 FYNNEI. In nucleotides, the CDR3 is TGTGCCAGCAGTGGGACTAGTCTCCCCAGGGGCCAGTTCTTC. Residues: CASSGTSLPRGQFF.

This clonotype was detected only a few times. The CDR3, as DNA: TGCGCCAGCAGCTTACCTACAGGGGCCAACACTGAAGCTTTCTTT. This encodes CASSLPTGANTEAFF. This chain connects TRBV5-1 to TRBJ1-1; 7 bases align to TRBD1. V lost 2 bases and J lost 2; bases outside the gene matches: 6. CDR3 length equals 15 residues. Germline V gives CDR1 SGHRS, CDR2 YFSETQ.

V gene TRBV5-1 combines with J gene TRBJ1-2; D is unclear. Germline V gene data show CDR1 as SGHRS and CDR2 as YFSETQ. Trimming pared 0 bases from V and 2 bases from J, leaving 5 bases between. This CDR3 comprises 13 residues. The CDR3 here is CASSLDKNYGYTF. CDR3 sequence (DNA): TGCGCCAGCAGCTTGGACAAGAACTATGGCTACACCTTC.

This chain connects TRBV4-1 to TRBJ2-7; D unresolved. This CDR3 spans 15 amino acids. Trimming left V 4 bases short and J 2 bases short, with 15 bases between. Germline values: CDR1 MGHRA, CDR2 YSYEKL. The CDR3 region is CASSPSRRDTYEQYF. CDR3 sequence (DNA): TGCGCCAGCAGCCCATCGCGCCGAGACACCTACGAGCAGTACTTC.

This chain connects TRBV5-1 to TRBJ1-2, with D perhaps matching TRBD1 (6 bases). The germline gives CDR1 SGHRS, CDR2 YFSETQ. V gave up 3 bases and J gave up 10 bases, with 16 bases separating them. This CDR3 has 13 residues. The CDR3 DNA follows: TGCGCCAGCAGCTGGACAGCCGAAACTGACTACACCTTC. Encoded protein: CASSWTAETDYTF. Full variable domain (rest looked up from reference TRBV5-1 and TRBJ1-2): KAGVTQTPRYLIKTRGQQVTLSCSPISGHRSVSWYQQTPGQGLQFLFEYFSETQRNKGNFPGRFSGRQFSNSRSEMNVSTLELGDSALYLCASSWTAETDYTFGSGTRLTVV.

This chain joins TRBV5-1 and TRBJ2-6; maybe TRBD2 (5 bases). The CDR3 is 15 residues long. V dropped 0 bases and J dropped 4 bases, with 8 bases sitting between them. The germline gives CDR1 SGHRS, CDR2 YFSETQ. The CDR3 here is CASSLGGPGANVLTF. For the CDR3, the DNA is TGCGCCAGCAGCTTGGGAGGGCCAGGGGCCAACGTCCTGACTTTC.

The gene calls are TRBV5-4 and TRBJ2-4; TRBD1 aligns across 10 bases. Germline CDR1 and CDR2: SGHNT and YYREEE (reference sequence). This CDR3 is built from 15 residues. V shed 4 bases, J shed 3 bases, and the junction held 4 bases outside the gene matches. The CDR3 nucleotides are TGTGCCAGCAGCGGGACAGGGGCGGGCAAAAACATTCAGTACTTC. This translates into CASSGTGAGKNIQYF.

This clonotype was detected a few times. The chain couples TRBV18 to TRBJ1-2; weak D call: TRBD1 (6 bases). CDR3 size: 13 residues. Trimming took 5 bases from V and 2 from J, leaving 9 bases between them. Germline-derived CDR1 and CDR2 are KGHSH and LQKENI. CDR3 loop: CASSSGENYGYTF. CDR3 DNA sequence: TGTGCCAGCTCATCAGGGGAGAACTATGGCTACACCTTC.

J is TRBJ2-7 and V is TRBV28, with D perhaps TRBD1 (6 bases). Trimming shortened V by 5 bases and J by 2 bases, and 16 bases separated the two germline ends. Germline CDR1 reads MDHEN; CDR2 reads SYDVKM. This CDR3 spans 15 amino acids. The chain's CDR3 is CASSPRGTLPYEQYF. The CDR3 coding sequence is TGTGCCAGCAGTCCCCGTGGGACACTACCCTACGAGCAGTACTTC.

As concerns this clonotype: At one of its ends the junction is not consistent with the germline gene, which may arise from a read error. CDR3 loop: CAWGGLPTETQYF. DNA for the CDR3: TGTGCCTGGGGAGGGCTACCCACAGAGACGCAGTATTTT. The chain recombines TRBV30 with TRBJ2-3, with D possibly TRBD2 on 6 matching bases. The CDR3 spans 13 residues. CDR1 and CDR2 from the germline V gene are GTSNPN and SVGIG (reference sequence).